This entry lists 19 T cell receptor beta chains sequenced from one sample in a study of blood T cell repertoires in COVID-19. The data were produced by immunoSEQ multiplex PCR, yet TCRdb's version contains in-frame clones alone and is incomplete. This sample yields over 200,000 clones, of which approximately 87% are seen a single time; 3.1% belongs to the top ten. Sequenced sample: PBMCs or T cells enriched from blood (not recorded which). These receptors were obtained from a woman in her 50s in a cohort exposed to, infected with or recovered from COVID-19 (not recorded which).

The gene calls are TRBV5-1 and TRBJ2-3, with 9 bases identical to TRBD1. Per the germline V gene, CDR1 is SGHRS and CDR2 is YFSETQ. The CDR3 contains 14 residues. J gave up 8 bases and V 4 bases, and 8 bases lay outside the gene matches. CDR3 amino acids: CASSDNRGPATQYF. The CDR3 DNA reads TGCGCCAGCAGCGACAACAGGGGGCCGGCTACGCAGTATTTT.

CDR3 in amino acids: CASSRDSRQGGSSPLHF. DNA for the CDR3: TGCGCCAGCAGCCGAGACTCCCGACAGGGAGGAAGTTCACCCCTCCACTTT. This chain links TRBV4-1 with TRBJ1-6; 7 nucleotides agree with TRBD1. There are 17 residues in the CDR3. V shed 4 bases and J 9 bases; nucleotides not matched to a gene: 15. Germline values: CDR1 MGHRA, CDR2 YSYEKL.

This clone has only one observation. The V call is TRBV7-2, the J call TRBJ1-3; a weak D match, TRBD1 (6 bases). V lost 11 bases to trimming and J lost 4 bases, with 15 bases between them. This CDR3 region has 13 residues. Per the germline V gene, CDR1 is SGHTA and CDR2 is FQGNSA. The CDR3 coding sequence is TGTGCCGGACGACAGGATCCAGGAAACACCATATATTTT. Its protein is CAGRQDPGNTIYF.

The chain combines TRBV6-5 with TRBJ2-7, with TRBD1 identical over 9 bases. The CDR3 runs 13 residues. V trimming: 10 bases; J trimming: 3 bases; junction bases outside the gene matches: 7. CDR1 and CDR2 (germline): MNHEY, SVGAGI. CDR3 bases: TGTGCCACTAGACAGGGGGTGATCTACGAGCAGTACTTC. Translation gives CATRQGVIYEQYF.

Only a few counts were recorded for this clone. The V gene is TRBV19, the J gene TRBJ2-7, with D hard to call. Between the trimmed V and J ends, which lost 6 bases and 2 bases, there was a span of 17 bases. CDR1 LNHDA and CDR2 SQIVND come from the germline V gene (reference sequence). The CDR3 is 15 residues long. In DNA form, the CDR3 reads TGTGCCAGTAGCGCTAGACCGGGTCCTCCCTACGAGCAGTACTTC. Translated, it gives CASSARPGPPYEQYF.

V and J are TRBV5-1 and TRBJ1-3, with a weak D call TRBD1 (5 bases). The CDR3 loop spans 17 amino acids. V was cut by 0 bases and J by 0 bases, with 13 bases left in between. Germline CDR1 SGHRS, CDR2 YFSETQ. CDR3 in amino acids: CASSLAPIQVSGNTIYF. The CDR3 coding sequence is TGCGCCAGCAGCTTGGCCCCCATACAGGTCTCTGGAAACACCATATATTTT.

This clone appeared a few times. The V gene is TRBV28, the J gene TRBJ1-5, with TRBD1 matching 8 bases. CDR3 size: 15 residues. Germline V gives CDR1 MDHEN, CDR2 SYDVKM. V trimming: 3 bases; J trimming: 3 bases; junction bases outside the gene matches: 4. The CDR3 nucleotides are TGTGCCAGCAGTTTGGCAGGGGGCCCCAATCAGCCCCAGCATTTT. As protein: CASSLAGGPNQPQHF.

The V and J genes are TRBV3-1 (or the pseudogene TRBV3-2) and TRBJ1-2; the D is unclear. The ends were cut back, 1 base at V and 1 base at J, with 7 bases in the middle. CDR1 is LGHDT and CDR2 is YNNKEL in the germline V gene (reference sequence). This CDR3 has 14 residues. CDR3 loop: CASSQAGVNYGYTF. In DNA, the CDR3 is TGTGCCAGCAGCCAAGCCGGGGTTAACTATGGCTACACCTTC.

Details on this clone: Other DNA sequences of this sample code for an identical CDR3. This chain connects TRBV7-2 to TRBJ2-3, with D possibly being TRBD2 (5 bases). The CDR3 spans 15 residues. Between the trimmed V and J ends, which lost 4 bases and 0 bases, there was a span of 11 bases. Germline CDR1 SGHTA, CDR2 FQGNSA. CDR3 nucleotides: TGTGCCAGCAGCTCCCTGAGGGCTAGCACAGATACGCAGTATTTT. The encoded protein is CASSSLRASTDTQYF.

This rearrangement joins TRBV9 to TRBJ1-2, with TRBD1 matching 7 bases. Germline values: CDR1 SGDLS, CDR2 YYNGEE. This CDR3 region has 14 residues. V gave up 2 bases and J gave up 8 bases; unmatched junction bases: 9. The CDR3 DNA reads TGTGCCAGCAGCGTCGGCGGACAGGCAAGGGGCTACACCTTC. Translating gives CASSVGGQARGYTF.

J is TRBJ2-2 and V is TRBV30; perhaps TRBD2 as D (6 bases). Germline V lookup: CDR1 GTSNPN, CDR2 SVGIG (reference sequence). V was pared by 3 bases and J by 3 bases, with 11 bases between. The CDR3 spans 14 residues. The CDR3 here is CAWRIGGYTGELFF. In DNA form, the CDR3 reads TGTGCCTGGAGGATTGGGGGGTACACCGGGGAGCTGTTTTTT. The whole variable domain, remainder taken from reference TRBV30 and TRBJ2-2, is SQTIHQWPATLVQPVGSPLSLECTVEGTSNPNLYWYRQAAGRGLQLLFYSVGIGQISSEVPQNLSASRPQDRQFILSSKKLLLSDSGFYLCAWRIGGYTGELFFGEGSRLTVL.

The chain's CDR3 is CASSFSGVYIQYF. The CDR3 DNA reads TGTGCCAGCAGTTTCAGCGGGGTCTACATTCAGTACTTC. The chain employs TRBV12-3 or TRBV12-4 and TRBJ2-4; 7 nucleotides match TRBD2. The CDR3 sequence is 13 residues long. V dropped 3 bases and J dropped 8; count of bases not matched to a gene: 4.

The rearrangement links TRBV6-1 to TRBJ2-1, with TRBD1 matching 10 bases. Germline-derived CDR1 and CDR2 are MNHNS and SASEGT. The CDR3 runs to 17 residues. Unmatched junction bases numbered 8, after V lost 4 bases and J lost 2 bases. CDR3 in DNA: TGTGCCAGCAGTGTAACCACCGGGACAGGGGCCTACAATGAGCAGTTCTTC. This sequence encodes CASSVTTGTGAYNEQFF.

This clone turned up a few times. The gene calls are TRBV11-1 and TRBJ1-1; TRBD1 agrees at 7 bases. V lost 5 bases and J lost 4; bases outside the gene matches: 7. The germline gives CDR1 SGHAT, CDR2 FQDESV (reference sequence). This CDR3 comprises 14 residues. In DNA, the CDR3 is TGTGCCAGCAGCCAAAGGACAGGATCCACTGAAGCTTTCTTT. It specifies CASSQRTGSTEAFF. The whole variable domain, filled in from reference TRBV11-1 and TRBJ1-1, reads EAEVAQSPRYKITEKSQAVAFWCDPISGHATLYWYRQILGQGPELLVQFQDESVVDDSQLPKDRFSAERLKGVDSTLKIQPAELGDSAMYLCASSQRTGSTEAFFGQGTRLTVV.

The chain is built from TRBV13 and TRBJ1-2; TRBD1 is a possible D gene (5 bases). This CDR3 is built from 16 residues. Per the germline V gene, CDR1 is PRHDT and CDR2 is FYEKMQ (reference sequence). The ends were cut back, 5 bases at V and 0 bases at J, with 16 bases in the middle. CDR3: CASSRRSGKANYGYTF. The DNA of the CDR3 is TGTGCCAGCAGCCGACGGTCAGGGAAAGCTAACTATGGCTACACCTTC.

The V gene is TRBV4-2, the J gene TRBJ2-5; TRBD2 aligns across 12 bases. V gave up 4 bases and J gave up 4 bases; unmatched junction bases: 7. Germline values: CDR1 LGHNA, CDR2 YNFKEQ. CDR3 length: 16 residues. DNA for the CDR3: TGTGCCAGCAGCCCCCGGACTAGCGGGGCACTAGAGACCCAGTACTTC. Protein product: CASSPRTSGALETQYF.

The V call is TRBV14, the J call TRBJ1-6, with D unresolved. V lost 2 bases and J lost 10, with 15 bases in between. Germline V lookup: CDR1 SGHDN, CDR2 FVKESK. The CDR3 is 15 amino acids. The CDR3 sequence: CASSQQLRFGSPLHF. The CDR3 DNA sequence: TGTGCCAGCAGCCAACAGCTGCGCTTCGGGTCACCCCTCCACTTT.

The CDR3 spells CASSQERARGYTF. CDR3 bases: TGCGCCAGCAGCCAAGAGAGGGCGAGGGGCTACACCTTC. The chain couples TRBV4-3 to TRBJ1-2; D is unresolved. The CDR3 contains 13 residues. Germline CDR1 and CDR2: LGHNA and YSLEER. With 0 bases removed from V and 8 bases from J, the gap between germline ends came to 10 bases.

This chain joins TRBV18 and TRBJ2-3; D is ambiguous. Looked up from germline, CDR1 is KGHSH and CDR2 is LQKENI. The CDR3 covers 13 residues. Trimming left V 4 bases short and J 0 bases short, with 5 bases between. The CDR3 DNA sequence: TGTGCCAGCTCACTTACAAGCACAGATACGCAGTATTTT. Its translation is CASSLTSTDTQYF.